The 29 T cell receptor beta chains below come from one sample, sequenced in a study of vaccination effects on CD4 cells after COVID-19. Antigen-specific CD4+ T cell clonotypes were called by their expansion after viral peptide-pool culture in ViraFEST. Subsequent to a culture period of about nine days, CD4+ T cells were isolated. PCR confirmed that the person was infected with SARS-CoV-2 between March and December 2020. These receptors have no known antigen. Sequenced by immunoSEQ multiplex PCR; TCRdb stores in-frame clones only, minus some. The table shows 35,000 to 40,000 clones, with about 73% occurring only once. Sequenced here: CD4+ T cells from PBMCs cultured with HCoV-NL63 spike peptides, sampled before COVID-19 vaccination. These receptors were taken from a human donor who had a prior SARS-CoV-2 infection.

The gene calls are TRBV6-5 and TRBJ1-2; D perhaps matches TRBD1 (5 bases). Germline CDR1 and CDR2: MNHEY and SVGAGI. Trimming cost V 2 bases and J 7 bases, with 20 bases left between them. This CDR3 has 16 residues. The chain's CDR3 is CASSYLYRTQHGGYTF. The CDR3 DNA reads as TGTGCCAGCAGTTACCTCTACAGGACCCAACATGGTGGCTACACCTTC.

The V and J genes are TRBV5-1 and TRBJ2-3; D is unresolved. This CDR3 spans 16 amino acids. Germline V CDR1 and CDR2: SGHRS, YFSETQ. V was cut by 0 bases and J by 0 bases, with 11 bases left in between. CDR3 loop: CASSLGLAASTDTQYF. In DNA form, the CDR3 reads TGCGCCAGCAGCTTGGGTCTTGCGGCAAGCACAGATACGCAGTATTTT.

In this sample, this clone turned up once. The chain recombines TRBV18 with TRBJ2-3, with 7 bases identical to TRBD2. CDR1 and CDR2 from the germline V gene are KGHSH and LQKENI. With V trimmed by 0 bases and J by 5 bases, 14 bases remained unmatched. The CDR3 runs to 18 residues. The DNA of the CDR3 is TGTGCCAGCTCACCACCGCCGTCTAGCGGAAGGAGTATAGATACGCAGTATTTT. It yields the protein CASSPPPSSGRSIDTQYF. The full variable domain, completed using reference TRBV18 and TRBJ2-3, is NAGVMQNPRHLVRRRGQEARLRCSPMKGHSHVYWYRQLPEEGLKFMVYLQKENIIDESGMPKERFSAEFPKEGPSILRIQQVVRGDSAAYFCASSPPPSSGRSIDTQYFGPGTRLTVL.

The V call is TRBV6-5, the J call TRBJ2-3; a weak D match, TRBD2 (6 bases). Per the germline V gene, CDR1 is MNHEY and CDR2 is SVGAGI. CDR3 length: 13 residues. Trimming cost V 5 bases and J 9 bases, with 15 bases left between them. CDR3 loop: CASSPLRGLTQYF. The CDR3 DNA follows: TGTGCCAGCAGTCCCCTGCGGGGCCTGACGCAGTATTTT.

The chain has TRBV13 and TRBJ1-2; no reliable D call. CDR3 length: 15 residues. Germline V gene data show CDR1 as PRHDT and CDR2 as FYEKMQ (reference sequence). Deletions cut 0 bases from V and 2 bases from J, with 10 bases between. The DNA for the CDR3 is TGTGCCAGCAGCTTAGGAGCCCCACGGAACTATGGCTACACCTTC. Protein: CASSLGAPRNYGYTF.

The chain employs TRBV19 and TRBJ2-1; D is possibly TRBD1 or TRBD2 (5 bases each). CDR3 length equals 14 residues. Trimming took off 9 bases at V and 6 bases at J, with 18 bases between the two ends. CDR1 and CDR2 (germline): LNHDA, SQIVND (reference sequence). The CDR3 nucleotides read TGTGCCAGCAGTGCGGGCAGGGTTCTCAATGAGCAGTTCTTC. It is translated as CASSAGRVLNEQFF.

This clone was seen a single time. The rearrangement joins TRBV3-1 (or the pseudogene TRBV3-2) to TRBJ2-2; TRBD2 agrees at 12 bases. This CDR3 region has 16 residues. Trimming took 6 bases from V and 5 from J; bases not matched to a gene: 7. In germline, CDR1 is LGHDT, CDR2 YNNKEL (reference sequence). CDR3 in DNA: TGTGCCAGCAGGGAGACTAGCGGGAGTAATACCGGGGAGCTGTTTTTT. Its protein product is CASRETSGSNTGELFF.

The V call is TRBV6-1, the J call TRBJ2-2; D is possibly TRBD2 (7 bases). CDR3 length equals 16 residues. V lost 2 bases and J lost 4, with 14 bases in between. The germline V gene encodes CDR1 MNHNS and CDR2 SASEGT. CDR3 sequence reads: CASSEYGGGGTGELFF. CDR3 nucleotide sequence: TGTGCCAGCAGTGAATATGGGGGAGGGGGCACCGGGGAGCTGTTTTTT.

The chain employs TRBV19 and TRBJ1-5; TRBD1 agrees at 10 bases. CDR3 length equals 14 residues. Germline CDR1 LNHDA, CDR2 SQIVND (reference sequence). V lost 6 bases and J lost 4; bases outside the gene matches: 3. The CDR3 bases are TGTGCCAGTAGCCGGACAGGGGGGAATCAGCCCCAGCATTTT. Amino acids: CASSRTGGNQPQHF.

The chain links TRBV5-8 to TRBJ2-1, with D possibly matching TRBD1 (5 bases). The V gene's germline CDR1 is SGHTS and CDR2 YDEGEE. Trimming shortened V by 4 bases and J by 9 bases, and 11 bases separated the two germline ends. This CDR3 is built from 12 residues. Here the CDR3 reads CASSRYDSEQFF. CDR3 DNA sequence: TGTGCCAGCAGCCGCTACGACAGTGAGCAGTTCTTC.

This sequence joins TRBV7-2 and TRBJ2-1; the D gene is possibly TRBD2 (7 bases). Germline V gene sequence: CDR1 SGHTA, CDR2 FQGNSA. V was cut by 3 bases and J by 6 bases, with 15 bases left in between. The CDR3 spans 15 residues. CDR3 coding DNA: TGTGCCAGCAGCTTTCTAGGGGGGGTGGGCAATGAGCAGTTCTTC. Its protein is CASSFLGGVGNEQFF. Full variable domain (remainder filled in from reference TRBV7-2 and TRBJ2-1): GAGVSQSPSNKVTEKGKDVELRCDPISGHTALYWYRQSLGQGLEFLIYFQGNSAPDKSGLPSDRFSAERTGGSVSTLTIQRTQQEDSAVYLCASSFLGGVGNEQFFGPGTRLTVL.

CDR3 nucleotide sequence: TGCGCCAGCAGCCAGGGACTAGCGGGGAGCACAGATACGCAGTATTTT. It encodes CASSQGLAGSTDTQYF. This chain uses TRBV4-1 with TRBJ2-3; 13 nucleotides align to TRBD2. The germline V gene encodes CDR1 MGHRA and CDR2 YSYEKL. CDR3 length: 16 residues. The junction had 0 bases not matched to a gene; V was cut back by 3 bases and J by 0 bases.

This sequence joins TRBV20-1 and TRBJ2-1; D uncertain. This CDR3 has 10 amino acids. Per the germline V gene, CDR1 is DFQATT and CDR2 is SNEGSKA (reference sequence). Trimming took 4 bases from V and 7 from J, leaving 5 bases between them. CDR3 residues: CSATENEQFF. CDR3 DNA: TGCAGTGCTACAGAGAATGAGCAGTTCTTC.

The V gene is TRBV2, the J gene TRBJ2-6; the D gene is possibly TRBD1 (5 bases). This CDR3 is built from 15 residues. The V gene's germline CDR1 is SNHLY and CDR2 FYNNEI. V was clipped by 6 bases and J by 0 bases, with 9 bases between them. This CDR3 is CASSWGPSGANVLTF. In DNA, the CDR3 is TGTGCCAGCAGCTGGGGCCCCTCTGGGGCCAACGTCCTGACTTTC. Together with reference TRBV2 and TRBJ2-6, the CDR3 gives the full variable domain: EPEVTQTPSHQVTQMGQEVILRCVPISNHLYFYWYRQILGQKVEFLVSFYNNEISEKSEIFDDQFSVERPDGSNFTLKIRSTKLEDSAMYFCASSWGPSGANVLTFGAGSRLTVL.

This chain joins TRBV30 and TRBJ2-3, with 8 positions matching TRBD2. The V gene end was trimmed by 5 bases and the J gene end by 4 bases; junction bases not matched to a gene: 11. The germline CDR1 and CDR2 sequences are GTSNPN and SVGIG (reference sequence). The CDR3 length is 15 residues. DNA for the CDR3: TGTGCCTGGGGGATGGGTAGCGGGATAGCAGATACGCAGTATTTT. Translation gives CAWGMGSGIADTQYF.

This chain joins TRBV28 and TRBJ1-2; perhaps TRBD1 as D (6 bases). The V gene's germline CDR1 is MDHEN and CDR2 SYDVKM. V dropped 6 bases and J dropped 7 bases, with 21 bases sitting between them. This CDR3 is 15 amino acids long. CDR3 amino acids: CASRGSEQGLSGYTF. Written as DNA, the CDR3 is TGTGCCAGCAGGGGGAGTGAACAGGGCTTGAGTGGCTACACCTTC.

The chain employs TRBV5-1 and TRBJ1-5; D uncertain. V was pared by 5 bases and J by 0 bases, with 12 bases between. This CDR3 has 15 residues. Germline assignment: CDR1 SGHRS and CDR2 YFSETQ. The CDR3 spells CASRADGNSNQPQHF. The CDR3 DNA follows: TGCGCCAGCAGAGCGGACGGCAATAGCAATCAGCCCCAGCATTTT.

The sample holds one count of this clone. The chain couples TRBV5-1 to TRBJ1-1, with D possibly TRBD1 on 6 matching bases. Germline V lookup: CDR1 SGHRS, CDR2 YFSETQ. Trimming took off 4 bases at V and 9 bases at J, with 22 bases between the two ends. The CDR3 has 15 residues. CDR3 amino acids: CASSLQVSGDGQAFF. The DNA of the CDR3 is TGCGCCAGCAGCCTACAGGTCTCAGGGGATGGTCAAGCTTTCTTT.

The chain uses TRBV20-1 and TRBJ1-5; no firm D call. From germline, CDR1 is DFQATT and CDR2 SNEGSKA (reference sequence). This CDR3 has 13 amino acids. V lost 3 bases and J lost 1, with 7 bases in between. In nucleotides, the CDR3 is TGCAGTGCTAGTACCAGCAGCAATCAGCCCCAGCATTTT. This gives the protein CSASTSSNQPQHF.

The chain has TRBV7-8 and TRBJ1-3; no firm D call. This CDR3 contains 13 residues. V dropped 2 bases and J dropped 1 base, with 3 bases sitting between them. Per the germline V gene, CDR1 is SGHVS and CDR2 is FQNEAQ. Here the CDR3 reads CASSLYSGNTIYF. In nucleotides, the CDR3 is TGTGCCAGCAGCTTATATTCTGGAAACACCATATATTTT.

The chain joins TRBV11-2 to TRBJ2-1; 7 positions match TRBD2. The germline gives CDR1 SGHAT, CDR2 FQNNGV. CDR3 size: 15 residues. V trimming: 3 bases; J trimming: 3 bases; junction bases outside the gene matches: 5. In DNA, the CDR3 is TGTGCCAGCAGCTTTTCTAGCGGAGTCTACAATGAGCAGTTCTTC. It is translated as CASSFSSGVYNEQFF.

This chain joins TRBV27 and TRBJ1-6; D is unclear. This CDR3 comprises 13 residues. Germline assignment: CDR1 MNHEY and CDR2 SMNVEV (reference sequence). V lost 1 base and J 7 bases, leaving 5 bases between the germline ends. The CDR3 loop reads CASSLFGNSPLHF. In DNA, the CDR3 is TGTGCCAGCAGTTTATTTGGGAATTCACCCCTCCACTTT.

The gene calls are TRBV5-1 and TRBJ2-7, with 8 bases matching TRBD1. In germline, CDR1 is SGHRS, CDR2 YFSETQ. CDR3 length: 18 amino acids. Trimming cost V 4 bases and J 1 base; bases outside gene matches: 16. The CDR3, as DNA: TGCGCCAGCAGCCGCCAGGGGGCTCCACCCGGGGGTTCCTACGAGCAGTACTTC. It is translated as CASSRQGAPPGGSYEQYF.

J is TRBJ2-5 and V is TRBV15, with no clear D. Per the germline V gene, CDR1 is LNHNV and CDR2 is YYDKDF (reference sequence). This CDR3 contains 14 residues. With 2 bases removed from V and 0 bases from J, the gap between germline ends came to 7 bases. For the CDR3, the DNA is TGTGCCACCAGCAGATCCATAAACCAAGAGACCCAGTACTTC. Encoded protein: CATSRSINQETQYF. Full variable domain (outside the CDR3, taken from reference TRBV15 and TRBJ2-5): DAMVIQNPRYQVTQFGKPVTLSCSQTLNHNVMYWYQQKSSQAPKLLFHYYDKDFNNEADTPDNFQSRRPNTSFCFLDIRSPGLGDTAMYLCATSRSINQETQYFGPGTRLLVL.

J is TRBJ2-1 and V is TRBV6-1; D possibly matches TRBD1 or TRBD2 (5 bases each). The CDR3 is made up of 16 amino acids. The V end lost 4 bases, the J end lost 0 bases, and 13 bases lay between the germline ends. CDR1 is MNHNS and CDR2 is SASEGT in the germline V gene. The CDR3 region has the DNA TGTGCCAGCAGTGTTGAGGGGTCAGGCTCCTACAATGAGCAGTTCTTC. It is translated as CASSVEGSGSYNEQFF.

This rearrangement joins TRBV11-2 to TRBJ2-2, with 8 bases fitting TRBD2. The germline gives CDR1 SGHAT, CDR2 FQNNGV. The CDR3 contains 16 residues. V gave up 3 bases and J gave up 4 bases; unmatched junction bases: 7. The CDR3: CASSFIAGSSTGELFF. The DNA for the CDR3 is TGTGCCAGCAGCTTTATAGCGGGGTCGTCCACCGGGGAGCTGTTTTTT.

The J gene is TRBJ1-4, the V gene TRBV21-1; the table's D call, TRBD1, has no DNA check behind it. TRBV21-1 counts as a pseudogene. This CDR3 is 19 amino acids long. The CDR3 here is CASSMYLYLGLSTNEKLFF. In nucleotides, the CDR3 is TGTGCCAGCAGCATGTACCTCTACCTGGGCCTTTCAACTAATGAAAAACTGTTTTTT.

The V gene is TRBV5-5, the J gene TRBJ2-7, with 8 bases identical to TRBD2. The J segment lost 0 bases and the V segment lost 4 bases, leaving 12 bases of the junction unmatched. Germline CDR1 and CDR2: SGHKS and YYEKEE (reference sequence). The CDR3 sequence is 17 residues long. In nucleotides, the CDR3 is TGTGCCAGCAGCCGGGAAGCTGCGGGAGGTCTCTCCTACGAGCAGTACTTC. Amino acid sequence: CASSREAAGGLSYEQYF.

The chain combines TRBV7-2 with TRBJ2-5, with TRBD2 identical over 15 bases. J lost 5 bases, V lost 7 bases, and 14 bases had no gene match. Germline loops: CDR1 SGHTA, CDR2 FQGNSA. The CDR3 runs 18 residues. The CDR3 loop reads CASKPKGLAGGLWETQYF. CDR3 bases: TGTGCCAGCAAACCCAAAGGACTAGCGGGGGGGCTCTGGGAGACCCAGTACTTC.